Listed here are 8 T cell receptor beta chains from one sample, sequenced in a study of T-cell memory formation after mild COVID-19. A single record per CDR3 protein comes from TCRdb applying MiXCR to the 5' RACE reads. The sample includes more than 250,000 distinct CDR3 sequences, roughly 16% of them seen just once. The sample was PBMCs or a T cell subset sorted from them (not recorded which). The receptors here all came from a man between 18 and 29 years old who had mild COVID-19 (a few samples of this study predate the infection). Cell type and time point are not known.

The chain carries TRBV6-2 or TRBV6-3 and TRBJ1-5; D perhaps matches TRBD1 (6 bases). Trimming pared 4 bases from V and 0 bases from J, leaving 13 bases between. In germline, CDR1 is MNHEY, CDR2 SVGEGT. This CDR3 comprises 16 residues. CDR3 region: CASSFPGHISNQPQHF. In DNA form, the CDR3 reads TGTGCCAGCAGTTTTCCGGGACACATTAGCAATCAGCCCCAGCATTTT.

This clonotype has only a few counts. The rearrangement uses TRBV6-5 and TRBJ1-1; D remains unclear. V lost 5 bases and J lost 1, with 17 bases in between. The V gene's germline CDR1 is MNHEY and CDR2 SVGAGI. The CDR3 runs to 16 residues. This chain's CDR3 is CASSTDPRMKNTEAFF. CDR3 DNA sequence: TGTGCCAGCAGTACGGACCCACGGATGAAGAACACTGAAGCTTTCTTT.

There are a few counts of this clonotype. The CDR3 nucleotides read TGCAGCGTCATCGACAGGGGAGGGCAGTTCTTC. Its translation: CSVIDRGGQFF. This chain connects TRBV29-1 to TRBJ2-1; 8 bases line up with TRBD1. The J segment lost 12 bases and the V segment lost 6 bases, leaving 7 bases of the junction unmatched. The germline CDR1 and CDR2 sequences are SQVTM and ANQGSEA. The CDR3 is 11 amino acids.

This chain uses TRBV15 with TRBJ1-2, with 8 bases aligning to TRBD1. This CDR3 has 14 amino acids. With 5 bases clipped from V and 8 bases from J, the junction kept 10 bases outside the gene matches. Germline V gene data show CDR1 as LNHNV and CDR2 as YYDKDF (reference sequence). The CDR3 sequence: CATSGLDRVKGYTF. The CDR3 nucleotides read TGTGCCACCAGCGGACTGGACAGGGTAAAAGGCTACACCTTC.

The CDR3 loop is CSATGQGYTF. CDR3 DNA: TGCAGTGCTACCGGCCAGGGCTACACCTTC. The genes are TRBV20-1 and TRBJ1-2; no definite D call. In germline, CDR1 is DFQATT, CDR2 SNEGSKA (reference sequence). The CDR3 is 10 amino acids. Deletions cut 4 bases from V and 8 bases from J, with 8 bases between.

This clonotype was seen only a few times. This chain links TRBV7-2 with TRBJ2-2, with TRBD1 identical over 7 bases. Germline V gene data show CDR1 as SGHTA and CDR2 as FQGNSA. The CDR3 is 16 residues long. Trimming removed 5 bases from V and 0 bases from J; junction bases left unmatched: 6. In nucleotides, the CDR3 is TGTGCCAGCAGCCATACAGGGGTCTCGAACACCGGGGAGCTGTTTTTT. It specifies CASSHTGVSNTGELFF.

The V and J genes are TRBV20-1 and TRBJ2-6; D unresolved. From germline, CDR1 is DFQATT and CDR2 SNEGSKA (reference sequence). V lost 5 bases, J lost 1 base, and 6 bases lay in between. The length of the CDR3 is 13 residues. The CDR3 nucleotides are TGCAGTGCTCACAGTTCTGGGGCCAACGTCCTGACTTTC. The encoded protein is CSAHSSGANVLTF.

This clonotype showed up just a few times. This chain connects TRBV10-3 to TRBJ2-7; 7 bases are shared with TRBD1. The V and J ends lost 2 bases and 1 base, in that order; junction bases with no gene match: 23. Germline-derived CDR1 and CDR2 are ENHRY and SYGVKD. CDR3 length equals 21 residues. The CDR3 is CAISEPVSDPVGGFSSYEQYF. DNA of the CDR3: TGTGCCATCAGTGAGCCCGTGTCTGACCCAGTAGGGGGCTTCAGTTCCTACGAGCAGTACTTC.